These 13 T cell receptor beta chains share one sample of origin, sequenced in a study of blood T cell repertoires in COVID-19. Repertoires were generated with immunoSEQ multiplex PCR, while TCRdb's copy carries only in-frame clones and drops some. This sample carries a few hundred thousand clones, 84% of them seen once, and the ten largest clones take roughly 13%. Sequencing used peripheral blood. These receptors originate from a human donor in a cohort sampled during active COVID-19.

V usage is TRBV7-8 and J usage is TRBJ1-1; 9 positions agree with TRBD1. There are 15 residues in the CDR3. The germline gives CDR1 SGHVS, CDR2 FQNEAQ. J was trimmed by 3 bases and V by 3 bases; bases with no gene match: 5. CDR3 protein: CASSFRRTGDTEAFF. CDR3 sequence (DNA): TGTGCCAGCAGCTTCCGTAGGACAGGGGACACTGAAGCTTTCTTT.

J is TRBJ2-2 and V is TRBV6-5; the D gene is possibly TRBD2 (6 bases). Germline-derived CDR1 and CDR2 are MNHEY and SVGAGI. V was cut by 3 bases and J by 2 bases, with 13 bases left in between. The CDR3 has 16 residues. In DNA form, the CDR3 reads TGTGCCAGCAGTTATAGCTGGACTACAAACACCGGGGAGCTGTTTTTT. Its translation is CASSYSWTTNTGELFF.

This clone has a single count. This same CDR3 is encoded by further DNA sequences in the sample. The rearrangement uses TRBV6-5 and TRBJ2-1, with 8 bases aligning to TRBD1. The germline V gene has CDR1 MNHEY and CDR2 SVGAGI. There are 15 residues in the CDR3. V lost 2 bases to trimming and J lost 0 bases; unmatched junction nucleotides: 0. The CDR3 sequence is CASSYTGGSYNEQFF. CDR3 DNA: TGTGCCAGCAGTTACACAGGGGGCTCCTACAATGAGCAGTTCTTC.

This clone showed up just a few times. At one end, the junction sequence differs from germline, possibly due to a read error. The chain combines TRBV5-1 with TRBJ2-4; TRBD2 aligns across 7 bases. The CDR3 consists of 15 residues. Germline-derived CDR1 and CDR2 are SGHRS and YFSETQ. In DNA form, the CDR3 reads TGCGCCAGCAGCTCTGGGGGAGGGTCCAACAACATTCAGTACTTC. This gives the protein CASSSGGGSNNIQYF.

The chain couples TRBV15 to TRBJ1-2, with D possibly being TRBD1 (5 bases). The ends were cut back, 0 bases at V and 8 bases at J, with 19 bases in the middle. This CDR3 has 16 residues. From germline, CDR1 is LNHNV and CDR2 YYDKDF (reference sequence). CDR3 DNA: TGTGCCACCAGCAGAGATTCGGGGAGGGGTCCTGAAGGCTACACCTTC. Translated: CATSRDSGRGPEGYTF.

The CDR3 protein is CASRRQGSAYEQYF. CDR3 nucleotide sequence: TGTGCCAGCAGACGACAGGGGTCAGCCTACGAGCAGTACTTC. The J gene is TRBJ2-7, the V gene TRBV28, with 8 bases that match TRBD1. The CDR3 runs to 14 residues. Germline V gives CDR1 MDHEN, CDR2 SYDVKM. Germline trimming cut 6 bases from V and 2 bases from J; bases unmatched to any gene: 6.

The V gene is TRBV19, the J gene TRBJ1-4, with 7 bases lining up with TRBD1. Unmatched junction bases numbered 5, after V lost 6 bases and J lost 4 bases. Germline V gene sequence: CDR1 LNHDA, CDR2 SQIVND (reference sequence). CDR3 length equals 14 residues. The CDR3 spells CASRGTASNEKLFF. The CDR3 DNA reads as TGTGCCAGTAGGGGGACAGCGAGTAATGAAAAACTGTTTTTT.

The genes are TRBV5-1 and TRBJ2-1; D perhaps matches TRBD1 (5 bases). Germline CDR1 and CDR2: SGHRS and YFSETQ. The CDR3 is 15 amino acids. V lost 2 bases and J 0 bases, leaving 9 bases between the germline ends. This chain's CDR3 is CASSLQASSYNEQFF. The DNA of the CDR3 is TGCGCCAGCAGCTTACAGGCCAGCTCCTACAATGAGCAGTTCTTC.

V and J are TRBV20-1 and TRBJ2-7; D is perhaps TRBD2 (6 bases). Trimming removed 3 bases at V and 3 bases at J, with 15 bases between. The CDR3 totals 14 residues. Per germline, CDR1 DFQATT and CDR2 SNEGSKA (reference sequence). The CDR3 spells CSASGRLANYEQYF. DNA of the CDR3: TGCAGTGCTAGTGGTAGGCTAGCGAACTACGAGCAGTACTTC.

The chain is built from TRBV28 and TRBJ1-5, with D hard to call. V lost 3 bases, J lost 11 bases, and 11 bases lay in between. Per germline, CDR1 MDHEN and CDR2 SYDVKM. This CDR3 region has 12 residues. Here the CDR3 DNA reads TGTGCCAGCAGTTTTCAGACGAGGGCCCAGCATTTT. It encodes CASSFQTRAQHF.

The chain has TRBV10-3 and TRBJ2-7; TRBD2 matches at 8 bases. The CDR3 spans 18 residues. J was trimmed by 1 base and V by 4 bases; bases with no gene match: 15. CDR1 and CDR2 from the germline V gene are ENHRY and SYGVKD. The CDR3 DNA sequence: TGTGCCATCAGTGGGGGGTGGATAGCGGGACGACCTTCCTACGAGCAGTACTTC. Amino acid sequence: CAISGGWIAGRPSYEQYF.

V usage is TRBV19 and J usage is TRBJ2-6; D is possibly TRBD2 (6 bases). The CDR3 totals 15 residues. Trimming removed 5 bases at V and 4 bases at J, with 12 bases between. CDR1 is LNHDA and CDR2 is SQIVND in the germline V gene (reference sequence). The DNA of the CDR3 is TGTGCCAGTAGTGTGGGACTTCCGGGGGCCAACGTCCTGACTTTC. It specifies CASSVGLPGANVLTF.

The chain carries TRBV2 and TRBJ2-2; D is uncertain. Per the germline V gene, CDR1 is SNHLY and CDR2 is FYNNEI. Trimming removed 4 bases from V and 0 bases from J, with 6 bases in between. CDR3 length equals 14 residues. CDR3 nucleotides: TGTGCCAGCAGTGTACAGACGAACACCGGGGAGCTGTTTTTT. Translation: CASSVQTNTGELFF. Supplemented by reference TRBV2 and TRBJ2-2, the full variable domain reads EPEVTQTPSHQVTQMGQEVILRCVPISNHLYFYWYRQILGQKVEFLVSFYNNEISEKSEIFDDQFSVERPDGSNFTLKIRSTKLEDSAMYFCASSVQTNTGELFFGEGSRLTVL.